This T cell receptor (beta chain) was sequenced during a study of cytotoxic CD8 clonotypes in ibrutinib-treated CLL. For the study at large: Following treatment for a median roughly 13 months, range 6 to 36, response samples were then taken.

Sequencing used immunoSEQ multiplex PCR; TCRdb keeps in-frame clones, though not all of them. The sample lists tens of thousands of clones; around 68% were seen once. V was clipped by 2 bases and J by 14 bases, with 22 bases between them. Per the germline V gene, CDR1 is SGHRS and CDR2 is YFSETQ. CDR3 size: 14 residues. Here the sequenced sample was PBMCs, taken after 12 months of ibrutinib treatment. The TCR was taken from a human donor with chronic lymphocytic leukemia. The chain combines TRBV5-1 with TRBJ1-2; perhaps TRBD1 as D (6 bases). The DNA of the CDR3 is TGCGCCAGCAGCTTCGACCCAGGGGTTATTCGTGAGACCTTC. As protein: CASSFDPGVIRETF.